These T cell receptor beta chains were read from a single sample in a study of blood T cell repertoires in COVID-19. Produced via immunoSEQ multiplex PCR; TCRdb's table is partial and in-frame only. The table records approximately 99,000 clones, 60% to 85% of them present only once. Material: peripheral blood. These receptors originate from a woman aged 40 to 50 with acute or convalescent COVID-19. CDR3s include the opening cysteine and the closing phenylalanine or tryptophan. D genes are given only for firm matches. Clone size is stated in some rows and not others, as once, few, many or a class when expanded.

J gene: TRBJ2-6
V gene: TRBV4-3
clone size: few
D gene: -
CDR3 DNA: TGCGCCAGCAGCCAAGACGAGAGCTCTGGGGCCAACGTCCTGACTTTC
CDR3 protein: CASSQDESSGANVLTF

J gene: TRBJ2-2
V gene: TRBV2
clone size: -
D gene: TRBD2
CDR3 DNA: TGTGCCAGCACCCGGGAAGCGGGGGGGACCGGGGAGCTGTTTTTT
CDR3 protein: CASTREAGGTGELFF

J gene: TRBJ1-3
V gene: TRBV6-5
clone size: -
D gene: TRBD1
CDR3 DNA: TGTGCCAGCAGTTACCGGGGAAGGGGGCTCGGAAACACCATATATTTT
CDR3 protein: CASSYRGRGLGNTIYF

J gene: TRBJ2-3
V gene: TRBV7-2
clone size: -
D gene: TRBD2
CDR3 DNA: TGTGCCAGCAGCTGGACTAGCGGGGGTAGCACAGATACGCAGTATTTT
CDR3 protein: CASSWTSGGSTDTQYF

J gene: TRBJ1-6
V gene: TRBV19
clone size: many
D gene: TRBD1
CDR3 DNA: TGTGCCAGTAGTGCCCGACAGGGGAATTCACCCCTCCACTTT
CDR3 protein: CASSARQGNSPLHF

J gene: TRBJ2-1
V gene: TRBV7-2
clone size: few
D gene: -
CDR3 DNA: TGTGCCAGCAGCTTAGGGAAGGGGACTTTAAGGGGTGTCAATGAGCAGTTCTTC
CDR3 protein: CASSLGKGTLRGVNEQFF

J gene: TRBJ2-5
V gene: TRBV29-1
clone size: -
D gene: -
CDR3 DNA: TGCAGCGCGGTACAAGAGACCCAGTACTTC
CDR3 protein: CSAVQETQYF

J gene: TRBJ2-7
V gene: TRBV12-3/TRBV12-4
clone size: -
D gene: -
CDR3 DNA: TGTGCCAGCAGTATCGACAGTTCCTACGAGCAGTACTTC
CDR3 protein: CASSIDSSYEQYF

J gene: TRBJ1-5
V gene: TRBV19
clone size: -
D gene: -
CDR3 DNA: TGTGCCAGTAGTATAGCGGACAGACACAATCAGCCCCAGCATTTT
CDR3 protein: CASSIADRHNQPQHF

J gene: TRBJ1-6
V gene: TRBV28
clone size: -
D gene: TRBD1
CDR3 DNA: TGTGCCAGCAGTTTCATCTTGGGACAGGGTGATTCACCCCTCCACTTT
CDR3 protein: CASSFILGQGDSPLHF

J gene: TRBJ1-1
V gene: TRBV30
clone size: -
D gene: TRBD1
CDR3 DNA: TGTGCCTGGATCCCCCCGGACAGGGCTCCATACCTTTCCTTGAACACTGAAGCTTTCTTT
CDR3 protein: CAWIPPDRAPYLSLNTEAFF

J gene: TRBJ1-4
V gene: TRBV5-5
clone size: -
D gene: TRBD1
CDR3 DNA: TGTGCCAGCAGACCAACCGGGACAGGGAATGAAAAACTGTTTTTT
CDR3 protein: CASRPTGTGNEKLFF

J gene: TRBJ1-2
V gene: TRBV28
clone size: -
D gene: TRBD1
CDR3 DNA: TGTGCCAGCAGTCCGCGGGACAGGGGGCATGGCTACACCTTC
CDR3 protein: CASSPRDRGHGYTF

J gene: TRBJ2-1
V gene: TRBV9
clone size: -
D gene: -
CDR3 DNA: TGTGCCAGCAGCGCCGGGTCGGGTAGTCCCTACAATGAGCAGTTCTTC
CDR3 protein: CASSAGSGSPYNEQFF

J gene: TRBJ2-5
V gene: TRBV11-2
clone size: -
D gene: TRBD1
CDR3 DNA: TGTGCCAGCAGCTTAGCGAGGACAGGGCAGGAGACCCAGTACTTC
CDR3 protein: CASSLARTGQETQYF

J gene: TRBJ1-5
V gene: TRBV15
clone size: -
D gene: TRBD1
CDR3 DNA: TGTGCCACCAGTGCTCAGGGGGCCGGTCAGCCCCAGCATTTT
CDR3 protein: CATSAQGAGQPQHF

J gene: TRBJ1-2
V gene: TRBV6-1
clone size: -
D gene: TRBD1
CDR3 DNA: TGTGCCAGCAGTGATTCCCGACAGGGGGGTGGCTACACCTTC
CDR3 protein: CASSDSRQGGGYTF

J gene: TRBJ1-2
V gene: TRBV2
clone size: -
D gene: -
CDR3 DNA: TGTGCCAGCAGTGAAGAGGTGGGGGGTAGCTACACCTTC
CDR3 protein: CASSEEVGGSYTF

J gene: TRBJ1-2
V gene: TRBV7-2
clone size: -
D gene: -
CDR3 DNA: TGTGCCAGCGGCGGGACCGTTAACTATGGCTACACCTTC
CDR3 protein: CASGGTVNYGYTF

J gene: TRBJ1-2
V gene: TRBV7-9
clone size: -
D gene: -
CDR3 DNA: TGTGCCAGCAGCCCAAGGGGTGGCAGTATCTATGGCTACACCTTC
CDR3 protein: CASSPRGGSIYGYTF

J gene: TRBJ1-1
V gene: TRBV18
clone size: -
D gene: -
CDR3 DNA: TGTGCCAGCTCACCTCAGGGGACGCTTCAGAACACTGAAGCTTTCTTT
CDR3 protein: CASSPQGTLQNTEAFF

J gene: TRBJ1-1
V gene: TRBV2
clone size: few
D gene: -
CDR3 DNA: TGTGCCAGCAGTGAAGAGCGGGAGGTGAACACTGAAGCTTTCTTT
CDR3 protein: CASSEEREVNTEAFF

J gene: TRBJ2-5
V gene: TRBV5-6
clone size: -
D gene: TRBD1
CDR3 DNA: TGTGCCAGCAGCTTGCTAACAGGGGCTACGGAGACCCAGTACTTC
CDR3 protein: CASSLLTGATETQYF

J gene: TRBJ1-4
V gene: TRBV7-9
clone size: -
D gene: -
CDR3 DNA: TGTGCCAGCAGCTTAGGGGGTGGCAGGCGGACTCACAATGAAAAACTGTTTTTT
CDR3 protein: CASSLGGGRRTHNEKLFF

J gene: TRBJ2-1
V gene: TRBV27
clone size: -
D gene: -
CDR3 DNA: TGTGCCAGCAGTGCTCCGGACAGCTACAATGAGCAGTTCTTC
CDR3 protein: CASSAPDSYNEQFF

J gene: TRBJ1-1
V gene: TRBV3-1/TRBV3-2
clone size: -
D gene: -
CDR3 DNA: TGTGCCAGCAGCGGCAGGGGCTTGAACACTGAAGCTTTCTTT
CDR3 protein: CASSGRGLNTEAFF

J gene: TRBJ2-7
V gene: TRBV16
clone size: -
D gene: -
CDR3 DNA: TGTGCCAGCATCAGCGGACTATCCCTCTCCTACGAGCAGTACTTC
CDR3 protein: CASISGLSLSYEQYF

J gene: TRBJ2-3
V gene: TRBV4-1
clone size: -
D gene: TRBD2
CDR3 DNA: TGCGCCAGCAGCCAATCGGCGGGGGGCACCGCAGATACGCAGTATTTT
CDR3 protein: CASSQSAGGTADTQYF

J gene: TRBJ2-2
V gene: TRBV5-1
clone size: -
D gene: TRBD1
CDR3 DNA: TGCGCCAGCGTGGAACAGGGGAACGGGGAGCTGTTTTTT
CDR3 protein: CASVEQGNGELFF

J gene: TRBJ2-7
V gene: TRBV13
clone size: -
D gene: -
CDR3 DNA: TGTGCCAGCAGCTTAACGTCCGGGGGTGCAACCTACGAGCAGTACTTC
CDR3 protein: CASSLTSGGATYEQYF

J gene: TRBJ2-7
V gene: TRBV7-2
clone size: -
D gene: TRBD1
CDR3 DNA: TGTGCCAGCAGCCTTTCGGGACAGGGCTACGAGCAGTACTTC
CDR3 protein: CASSLSGQGYEQYF

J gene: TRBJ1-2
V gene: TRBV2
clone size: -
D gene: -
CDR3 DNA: TGTGCCTTCACCAGGACTATTGAAGGCTACACCTTC
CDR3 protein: CAFTRTIEGYTF

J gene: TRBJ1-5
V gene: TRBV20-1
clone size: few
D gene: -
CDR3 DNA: TGCAGTGCTAGTGGTCGTGGGCGCAATCAGCCCCAGCATTTT
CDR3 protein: CSASGRGRNQPQHF

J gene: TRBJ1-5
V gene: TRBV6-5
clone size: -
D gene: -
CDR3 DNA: TGTGCCAGCACCGAAAGGGGTTATAGCAATCAGCCCCAGCATTTT
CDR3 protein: CASTERGYSNQPQHF

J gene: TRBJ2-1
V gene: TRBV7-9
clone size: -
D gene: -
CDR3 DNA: TGTGCCAGCAGCTCCAATCCAACAAATGAGCAGTTCTTC
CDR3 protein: CASSSNPTNEQFF

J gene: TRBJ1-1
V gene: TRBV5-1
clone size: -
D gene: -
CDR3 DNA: TGCGCCAGCCAACAGGGTTCAAGAGCTGAAGCTTTCTTT
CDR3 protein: CASQQGSRAEAFF

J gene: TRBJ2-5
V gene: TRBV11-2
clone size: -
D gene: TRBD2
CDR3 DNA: TGTGCCAGCAGTCCGGGACTAGCGGGGGATAAGACCCAGTACTTC
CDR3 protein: CASSPGLAGDKTQYF

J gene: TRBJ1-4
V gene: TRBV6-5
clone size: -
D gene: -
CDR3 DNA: TGTGCCAGCAGTATCACAGGGAACGGGGAAAAACTGTTTTTT
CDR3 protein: CASSITGNGEKLFF

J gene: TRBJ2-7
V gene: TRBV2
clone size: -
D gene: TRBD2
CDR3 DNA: TGTGCCAGCAGTGATTGGCTAGCGGGGGTTTCCTACGAGCAGTACTTC
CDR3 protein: CASSDWLAGVSYEQYF

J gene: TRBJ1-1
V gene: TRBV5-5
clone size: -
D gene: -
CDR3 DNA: TGTGCCAGCAGCTTGAGGGACGGGACTACTGAAGCTTTCTTT
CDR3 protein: CASSLRDGTTEAFF

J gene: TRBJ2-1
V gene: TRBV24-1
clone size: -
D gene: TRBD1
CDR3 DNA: TGTGCCACCGGGGGACAGTTCTCCTACAATGAGCAGTTCTTC
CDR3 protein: CATGGQFSYNEQFF

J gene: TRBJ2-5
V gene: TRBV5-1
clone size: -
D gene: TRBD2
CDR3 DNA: TGCGCCAGCAGCTTAGCGGGGAATCCCCGGGAGACCCAGTACTTC
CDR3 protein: CASSLAGNPRETQYF

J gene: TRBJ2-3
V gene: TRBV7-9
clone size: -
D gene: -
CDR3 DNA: TGTGCCAGCAGCTTAGCCCTGAGCGACACAGATACGCAGTATTTT
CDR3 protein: CASSLALSDTDTQYF

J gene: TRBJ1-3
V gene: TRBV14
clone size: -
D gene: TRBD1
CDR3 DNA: TGTGCCAGCAGCCAAGGTGGCAGGGGGTACTCTGGAAACACCATATATTTT
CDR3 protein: CASSQGGRGYSGNTIYF

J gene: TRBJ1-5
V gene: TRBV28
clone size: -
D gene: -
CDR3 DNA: TGTGCCAGCAGTTCCCGGGGGGGCGGGAGCAATCAGCCCCAGCATTTT
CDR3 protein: CASSSRGGGSNQPQHF

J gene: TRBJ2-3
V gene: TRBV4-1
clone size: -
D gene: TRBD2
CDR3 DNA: TGCGCCAGCAGCCAAGGGGCGGGGGGAGATACGCAGTATTTT
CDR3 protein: CASSQGAGGDTQYF

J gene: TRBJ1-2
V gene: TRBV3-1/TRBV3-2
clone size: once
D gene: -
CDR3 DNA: TGTGCCAGCAGCCCCCCCGGGGGAGGGAATCACTATGGCTACACCTTC
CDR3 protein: CASSPPGGGNHYGYTF

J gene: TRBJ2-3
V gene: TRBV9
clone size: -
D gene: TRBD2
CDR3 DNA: TGTGCCAGCAGCGTAGGGGCTAGCGGGGGGCAAGGAGATACGCAGTATTTT
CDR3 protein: CASSVGASGGQGDTQYF

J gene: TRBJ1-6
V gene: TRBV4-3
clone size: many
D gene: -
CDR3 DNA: TGCGCCAGCAGCCAAGATTTTTTGCGGGGGAACTCAGCCCTCCACTTT
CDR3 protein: CASSQDFLRGNSALHF

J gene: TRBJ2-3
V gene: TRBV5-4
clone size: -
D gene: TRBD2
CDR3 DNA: TGTGCCAGCAGCTCCTCAACCGGGACTAGCGGGGCCCTCACAGATACGCAGTATTTT
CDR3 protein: CASSSSTGTSGALTDTQYF

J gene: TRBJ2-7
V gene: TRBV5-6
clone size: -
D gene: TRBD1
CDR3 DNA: TGTGCCAGCAGCTCGACAGGGGGCGAGCAGTACTTC
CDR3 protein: CASSSTGGEQYF

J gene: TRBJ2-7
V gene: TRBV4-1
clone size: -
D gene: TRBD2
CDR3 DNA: TGCGCCAGCAGCCAAGGGAGACTAGCGGGGAACGAGCAGTACTTC
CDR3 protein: CASSQGRLAGNEQYF

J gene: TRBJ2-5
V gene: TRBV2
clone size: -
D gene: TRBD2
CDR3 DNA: TGTGCCAGCAGTGAAGCGGGACTAGCGGCGGAGACCCAGTACTTC
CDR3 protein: CASSEAGLAAETQYF

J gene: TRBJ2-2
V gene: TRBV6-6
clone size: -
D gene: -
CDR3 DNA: TGTGCCAGCAGTTACCCGACAGCCGCGAACACCGGGGAGCTGTTTTTT
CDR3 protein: CASSYPTAANTGELFF

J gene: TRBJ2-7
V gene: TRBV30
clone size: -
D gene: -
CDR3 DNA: TGTGCCTGGAGTGCCTACTACGAGCAGTACTTC
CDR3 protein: CAWSAYYEQYF